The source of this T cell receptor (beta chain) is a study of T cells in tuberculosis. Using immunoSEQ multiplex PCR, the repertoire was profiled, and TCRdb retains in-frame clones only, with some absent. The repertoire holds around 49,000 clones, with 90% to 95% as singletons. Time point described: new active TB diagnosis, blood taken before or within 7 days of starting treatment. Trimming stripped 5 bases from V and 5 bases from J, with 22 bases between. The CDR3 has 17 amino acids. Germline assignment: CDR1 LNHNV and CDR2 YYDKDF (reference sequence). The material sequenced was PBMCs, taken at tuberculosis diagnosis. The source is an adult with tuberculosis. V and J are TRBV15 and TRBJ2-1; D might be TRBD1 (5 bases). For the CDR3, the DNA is TGTGCCACCAGCGGGGCCCCGGGCCGCAATATCCACAATGAGCAGTTCTTC. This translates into CATSGAPGRNIHNEQFF.